This entry lists 9 T cell receptor beta chains sequenced from one sample in a study of cytomegalovirus exposure and HLA in healthy donors. Researchers ran the PCR with 60 Vbeta and 13 Jbeta primers. The repertoire was sequenced with immunoSEQ multiplex PCR; TCRdb's copy has only in-frame clones and lacks some. The sample has 150,000 to 200,000 clones, under 70% seen once; the top ten hold 2.8%. Sequenced: PBMCs. All receptors come from a woman aged 40 to 55 in good health and CMV-seropositive.

This clone was detected a few times. This sequence joins TRBV4-3 and TRBJ2-7, with no clear D. V was clipped by 0 bases and J by 3 bases, with 9 bases between them. The CDR3 covers 14 residues. Germline V gene lookup returns CDR1 LGHNA and CDR2 YSLEER. The chain's CDR3 is CASSQEPRFYEQYF. As DNA, the CDR3 is TGCGCCAGCAGCCAAGAACCGAGATTCTACGAGCAGTACTTC.

The chain combines TRBV6-5 with TRBJ1-1; no clear D. Trimming pared 0 bases from V and 0 bases from J, leaving 2 bases between. The germline V gene has CDR1 MNHEY and CDR2 SVGAGI. The CDR3 has 13 amino acids. CDR3 nucleotide sequence: TGTGCCAGCAGTTACTCTATGAACACTGAAGCTTTCTTT. Residues: CASSYSMNTEAFF.

This chain links TRBV7-9 with TRBJ1-3, with D possibly TRBD1 on 5 matching bases. This CDR3 is built from 14 residues. Deletions cut 5 bases from V and 3 bases from J, with 11 bases between. CDR1 is SEHNR and CDR2 is FQNEAQ in the germline V gene (reference sequence). The CDR3 spells CASSAQGFGNTIYF. For the CDR3, the DNA is TGTGCCAGCAGCGCTCAGGGTTTTGGAAACACCATATATTTT.

This chain joins TRBV29-1 and TRBJ2-7; 8 nucleotides agree with TRBD1. J gave up 0 bases and V 6 bases, and 7 bases lay outside the gene matches. In germline, CDR1 is SQVTM, CDR2 ANQGSEA. The CDR3 contains 14 residues. CDR3 bases: TGCAGCGTCACAGGGGGTAAAAGCTCCTACGAGCAGTACTTC. Translating it yields CSVTGGKSSYEQYF.

The V gene is TRBV4-1, the J gene TRBJ1-1; 8 bases fit TRBD1. The CDR3 is made up of 15 amino acids. Germline V gives CDR1 MGHRA, CDR2 YSYEKL. V dropped 5 bases and J dropped 1; count of bases not matched to a gene: 6. The CDR3 here is CASSKGTGGNTEAFF. The CDR3, as DNA: TGCGCCAGCAGCAAGGGGACAGGTGGGAACACTGAAGCTTTCTTT.

The chain couples TRBV9 to TRBJ1-1, with no clear D. Trimming shortened V by 0 bases and J by 8 bases, and 11 bases separated the two germline ends. This CDR3 is 13 amino acids long. The germline gives CDR1 SGDLS, CDR2 YYNGEE. The CDR3 is CASSVVSVAEAFF. The CDR3 coding sequence is TGTGCCAGCAGCGTAGTCTCGGTAGCAGAAGCTTTCTTT.

The V call is TRBV4-2, the J call TRBJ2-5, with TRBD1 matching 10 bases. CDR1 LGHNA and CDR2 YNFKEQ come from the germline V gene. This CDR3 is 15 amino acids long. After removal of 3 bases from V and 4 bases from J, the junction contained 5 bases not matched to a gene. The DNA of the CDR3 is TGTGCCAGCAGCCAGACAGGGGGCGGGAGAGAGACCCAGTACTTC. It specifies CASSQTGGGRETQYF.

The J gene is TRBJ2-1, the V gene TRBV7-9; TRBD2 aligns across 15 bases. Germline V CDR1 and CDR2: SEHNR, FQNEAQ (reference sequence). The CDR3 covers 19 residues. Trimming took 0 bases from V and 9 from J; bases not matched to a gene: 12. DNA of the CDR3: TGTGCCAGCAGCTTAGCCTTCTCGAGGACTAGCGGGAGGGCCTCTGAGCAGTTCTTC. This gives the protein CASSLAFSRTSGRASEQFF.

CDR3 DNA: TGTGCCAGCAGCCGCAATTGGGAGTACACCGGGGAGCTGTTTTTT. Translation: CASSRNWEYTGELFF. The chain joins TRBV27 to TRBJ2-2; D may be TRBD2 (5 bases). This CDR3 region has 15 residues. V shed 6 bases and J shed 3 bases, with 14 bases lying between them. The V gene's germline CDR1 is MNHEY and CDR2 SMNVEV (reference sequence).